The text below deals with one TCR beta chain. The sample has other DNA sequences that encode this CDR3 too. The data were obtained in a study of blood T cell repertoires in COVID-19. Overall study: Sites in the United States, Italy and Spain provided acute and convalescent COVID-19 samples. Sample material is recorded as cDNA or gDNA derived from T cells, B-cell-depleted T cells, or PBMCs.

Original data processing: Cell counts per sample came from amplifying reference gene primers. Measured with immunoSEQ multiplex PCR; TCRdb has only the in-frame clones, and not every one. V, J and clone size derive from that table, while D and trimming were established from the DNA sequence. The sample yields approximately 140,000 clones, around 87% seen once. The CDR3 covers 14 residues. Germline V gene sequence: CDR1 LGHDT, CDR2 YNNKEL (reference sequence). Losses at the gene ends were 1 base for V and 2 bases for J; bases not matched to a gene: 0. Sequencing was performed on peripheral blood. This clonotype was obtained from an elderly man with acute or convalescent COVID-19. The V call is TRBV3-1 (or the pseudogene TRBV3-2), the J call TRBJ1-2, with 8 positions matching TRBD1. The CDR3 nucleotides are TGTGCCAGCAGCCAAGGACAGGGGAACTATGGCTACACCTTC. Translating it yields CASSQGQGNYGYTF.